This T cell receptor (beta chain) comes out of a study of blood T cells in healthy people across ages. Findings and caveats of the study: Samples with more naive T cells showed higher observed beta diversity.

Combining a sample-barcoded 5' primer with a J-beta primer mix, a second PCR ran for roughly 6 to 11 cycles. TCRdb re-derived calls from the 5' RACE reads in MiXCR, one entry per CDR3 protein. The data hold approximately 690,000 distinct CDR3 sequences, with approximately 40% observed a single time. V was pared by 4 bases and J by 1 base, with 11 bases between. Per the germline V gene, CDR1 is SGHDT and CDR2 is YYEEEE. The CDR3 spans 14 residues. To note about this clonotype: Its antigen is unknown.

V is TRBV5-6 and J is TRBJ2-5, with unresolved D. What was sequenced was blood. The receptor was derived from a man at least 80 years old in good health. The DNA for the CDR3 is TGTGCCAGCAGCGTAATCGACGGCCAAGAGACCCAGTACTTC. This translates into CASSVIDGQETQYF.